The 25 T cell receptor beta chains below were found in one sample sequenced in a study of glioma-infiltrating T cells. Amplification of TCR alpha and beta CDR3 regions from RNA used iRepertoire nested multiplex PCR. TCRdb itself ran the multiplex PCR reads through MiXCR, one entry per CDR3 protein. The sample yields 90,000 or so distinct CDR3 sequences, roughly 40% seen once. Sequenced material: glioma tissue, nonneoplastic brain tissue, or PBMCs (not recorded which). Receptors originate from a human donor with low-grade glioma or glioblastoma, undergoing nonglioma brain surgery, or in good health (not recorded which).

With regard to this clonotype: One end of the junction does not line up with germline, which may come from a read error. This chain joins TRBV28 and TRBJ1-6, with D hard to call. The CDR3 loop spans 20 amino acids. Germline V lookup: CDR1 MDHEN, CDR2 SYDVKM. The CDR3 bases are TGTGCCAGCGGTTGGCCGAGGATGGACGACCGAAGCTCCTATAATCCACCCCTCCACTTT. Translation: CASGWPRMDDRSSYNPPLHF.

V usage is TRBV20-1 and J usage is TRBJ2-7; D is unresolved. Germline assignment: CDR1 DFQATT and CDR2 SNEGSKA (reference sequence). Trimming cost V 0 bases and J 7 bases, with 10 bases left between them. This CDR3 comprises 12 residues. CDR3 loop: CSARERENEQYF. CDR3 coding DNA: TGCAGTGCTAGAGAAAGGGAAAATGAGCAGTACTTC.

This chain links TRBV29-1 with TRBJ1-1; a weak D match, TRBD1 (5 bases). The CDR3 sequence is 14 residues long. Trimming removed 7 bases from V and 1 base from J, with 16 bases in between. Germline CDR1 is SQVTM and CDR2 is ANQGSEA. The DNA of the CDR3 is TGCAGCGCTATGCAAAGGGGATCGAACACTGAAGCTTTCTTT. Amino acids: CSAMQRGSNTEAFF.

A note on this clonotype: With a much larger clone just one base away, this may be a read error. The CDR3 reads CAISDPGHSTDTQHF. CDR3 sequence (DNA): TGTGCCATCAGTGATCCCGGACATAGCACAGATACGCAGCATTTT. J is TRBJ2-3 and V is TRBV10-3, with TRBD1 as a possible D gene (5 bases). The closer fit of TRBJ1-5 to the DNA end suggests the J call may be wrong. Per the germline V gene, CDR1 is ENHRY and CDR2 is SYGVKD. The CDR3 sequence is 15 residues long.

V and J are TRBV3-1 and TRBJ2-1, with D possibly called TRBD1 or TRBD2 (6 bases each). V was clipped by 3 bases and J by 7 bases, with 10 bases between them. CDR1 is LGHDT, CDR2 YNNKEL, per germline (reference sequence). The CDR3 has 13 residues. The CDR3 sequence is CASSHSGANEQFF. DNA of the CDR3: TGTGCCAGCAGCCATTCGGGGGCGAATGAGCAGTTCTTC.

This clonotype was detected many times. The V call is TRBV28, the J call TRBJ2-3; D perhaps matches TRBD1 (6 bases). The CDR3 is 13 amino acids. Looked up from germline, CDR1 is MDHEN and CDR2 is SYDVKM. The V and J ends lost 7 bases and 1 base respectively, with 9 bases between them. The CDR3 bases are TGTGCCAGCATGAACAGGGGCACAGATACGCAGTATTTT. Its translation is CASMNRGTDTQYF.

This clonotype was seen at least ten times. The CDR3 nucleotides read TGTGCCACCAGCACGGGACTAGCGGGAGTTGGCACAGATACGCAGTATTTT. It specifies CATSTGLAGVGTDTQYF. V usage is TRBV24-1 and J usage is TRBJ2-3, with TRBD2 identical over 14 bases. Germline V gene lookup returns CDR1 KGHDR and CDR2 SFDVKD. After removal of 7 bases from V and 1 base from J, the junction contained 6 bases not matched to a gene. The CDR3 extends over 17 amino acids.

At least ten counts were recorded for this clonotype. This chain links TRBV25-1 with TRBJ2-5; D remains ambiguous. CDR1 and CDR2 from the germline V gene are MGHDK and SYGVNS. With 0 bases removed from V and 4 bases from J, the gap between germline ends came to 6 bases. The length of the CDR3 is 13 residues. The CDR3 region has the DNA TGTGCCAGCAGTGAATACTTCCCAGAGACCCAGTACTTC. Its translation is CASSEYFPETQYF.

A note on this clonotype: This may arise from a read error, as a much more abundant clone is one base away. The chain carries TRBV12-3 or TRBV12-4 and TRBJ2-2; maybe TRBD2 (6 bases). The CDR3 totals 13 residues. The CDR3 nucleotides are TGTGCCAGCAGGTCCTCGGGCACCGGGGGGCTGTTTTTT. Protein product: CASRSSGTGGLFF.

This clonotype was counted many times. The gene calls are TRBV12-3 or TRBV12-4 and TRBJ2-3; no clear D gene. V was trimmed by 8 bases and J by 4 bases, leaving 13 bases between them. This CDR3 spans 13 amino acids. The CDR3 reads CASSGRISDTQYF. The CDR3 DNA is TGTGCCAGCTCAGGCAGGATCTCAGATACGCAGTATTTT.

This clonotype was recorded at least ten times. CDR3 protein: CASKGSGELFF. The CDR3 DNA reads as TGTGCCAGCAAAGGGTCCGGGGAGCTGTTTTTT. The genes are TRBV11-3 and TRBJ2-2; D gene unclear. The CDR3 covers 11 residues. Germline CDR1 reads SGHNT; CDR2 reads YENEEA. Deletions cut 7 bases from V and 6 bases from J, with 6 bases between.

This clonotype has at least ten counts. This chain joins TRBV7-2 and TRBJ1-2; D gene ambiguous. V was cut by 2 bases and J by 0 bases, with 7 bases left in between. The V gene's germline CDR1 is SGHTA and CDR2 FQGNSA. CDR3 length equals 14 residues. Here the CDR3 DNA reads TGTGCCAGCAGCTTATCTGGGGCTAACTATGGCTACACCTTC. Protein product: CASSLSGANYGYTF.

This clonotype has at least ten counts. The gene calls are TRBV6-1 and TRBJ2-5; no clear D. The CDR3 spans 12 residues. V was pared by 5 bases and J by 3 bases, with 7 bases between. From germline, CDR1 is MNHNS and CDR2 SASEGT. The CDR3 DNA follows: TGTGCCAGCAGTTATGTAGAAGAGACCCAGTACTTC. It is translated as CASSYVEETQYF.

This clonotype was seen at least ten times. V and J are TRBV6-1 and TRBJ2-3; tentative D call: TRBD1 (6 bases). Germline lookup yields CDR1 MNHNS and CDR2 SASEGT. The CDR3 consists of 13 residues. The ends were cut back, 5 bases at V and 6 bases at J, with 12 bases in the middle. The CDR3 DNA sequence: TGTGCCAGCAGTCGTCAGGGGTTCGATACGCAGTATTTT. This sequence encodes CASSRQGFDTQYF.

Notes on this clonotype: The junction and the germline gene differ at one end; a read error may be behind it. CDR3 nucleotides: TGTGCCAGCAGTTTTGGGGAGGTTCAGCCTCGGCGTTTT. As protein: CASSFGEVQPRRF. V usage is TRBV6-5 and J usage is TRBJ1-5; the D is unclear. Germline V lookup: CDR1 MNHEY, CDR2 SVGAGI. The length of the CDR3 is 13 residues.

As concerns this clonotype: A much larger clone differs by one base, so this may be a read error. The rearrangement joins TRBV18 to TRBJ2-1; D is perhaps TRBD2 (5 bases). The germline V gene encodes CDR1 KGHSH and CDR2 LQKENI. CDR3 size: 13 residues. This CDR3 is CVSSPSARDEQFF. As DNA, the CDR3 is TGTGTCAGCTCACCATCAGCGAGGGATGAGCAGTTCTTC.

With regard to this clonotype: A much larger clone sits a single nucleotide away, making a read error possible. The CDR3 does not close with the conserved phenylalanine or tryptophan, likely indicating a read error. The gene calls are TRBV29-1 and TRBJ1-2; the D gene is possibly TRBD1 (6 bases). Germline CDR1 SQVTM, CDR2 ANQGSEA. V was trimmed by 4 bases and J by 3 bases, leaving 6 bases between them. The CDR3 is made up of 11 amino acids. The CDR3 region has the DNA TGCAGCGTTGGGACAGACTATGGCTACACCGTC. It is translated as CSVGTDYGYTV.

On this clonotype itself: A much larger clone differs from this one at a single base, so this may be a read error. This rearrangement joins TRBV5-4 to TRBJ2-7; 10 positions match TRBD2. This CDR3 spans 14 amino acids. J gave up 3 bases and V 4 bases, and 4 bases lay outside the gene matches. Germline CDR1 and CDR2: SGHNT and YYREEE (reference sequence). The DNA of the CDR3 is TGTGCCAGCAGCCGGGGACTAGCGAACTACGAGCAGTACTTC. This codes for CASSRGLANYEQYF.

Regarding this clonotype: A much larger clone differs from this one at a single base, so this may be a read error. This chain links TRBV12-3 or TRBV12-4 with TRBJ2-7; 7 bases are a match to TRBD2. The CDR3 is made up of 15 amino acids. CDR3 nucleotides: TGTGCCAGCACCCAAATGGCGGGAGCATCCTACGAGCGGTACTTC. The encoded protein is CASTQMAGASYERYF.

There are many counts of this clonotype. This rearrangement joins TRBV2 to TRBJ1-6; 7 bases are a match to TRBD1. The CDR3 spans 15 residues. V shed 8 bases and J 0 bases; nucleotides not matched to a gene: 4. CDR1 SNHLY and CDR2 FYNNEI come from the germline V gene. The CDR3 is CASRTGDSYNSPLHF. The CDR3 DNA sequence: TGTGCCAGCCGTACAGGGGACTCCTATAATTCACCCCTCCACTTT.

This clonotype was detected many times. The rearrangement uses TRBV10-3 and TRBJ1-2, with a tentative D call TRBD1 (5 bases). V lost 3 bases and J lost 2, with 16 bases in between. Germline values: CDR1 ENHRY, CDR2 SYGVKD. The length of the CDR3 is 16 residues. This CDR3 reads CAISDKGTLNNYGYTF. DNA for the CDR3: TGTGCCATCAGTGATAAGGGGACTCTAAACAACTATGGCTACACCTTC.

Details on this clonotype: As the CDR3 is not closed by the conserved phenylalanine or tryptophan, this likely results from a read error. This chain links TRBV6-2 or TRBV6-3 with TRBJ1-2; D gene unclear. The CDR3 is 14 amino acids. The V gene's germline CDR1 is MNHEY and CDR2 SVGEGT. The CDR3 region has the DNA TGCGCCAGCAGTTACAGCAAGGTCTATCCTGGCTACACCCTC. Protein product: CASSYSKVYPGYTL.

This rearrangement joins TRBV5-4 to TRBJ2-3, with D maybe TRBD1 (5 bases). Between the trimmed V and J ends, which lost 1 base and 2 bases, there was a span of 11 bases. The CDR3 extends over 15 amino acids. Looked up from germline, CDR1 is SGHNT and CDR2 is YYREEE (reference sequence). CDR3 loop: CASSLWGPNTDTQYF. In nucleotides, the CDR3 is TGTGCCAGCAGCTTGTGGGGCCCAAACACAGATACGCAGTATTTT. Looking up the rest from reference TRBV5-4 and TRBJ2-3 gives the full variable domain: ETGVTQSPTHLIKTRGQQVTLRCSSQSGHNTVSWYQQALGQGPQFIFQYYREEENGRGNFPPRFSGLQFPNYSSELNVNALELDDSALYLCASSLWGPNTDTQYFGPGTRLTVL.

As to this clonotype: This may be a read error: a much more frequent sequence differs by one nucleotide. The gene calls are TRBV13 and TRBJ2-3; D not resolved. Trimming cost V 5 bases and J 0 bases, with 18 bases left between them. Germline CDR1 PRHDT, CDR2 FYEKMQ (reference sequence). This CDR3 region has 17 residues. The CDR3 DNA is TGTGCCAGCAGCGTAGACCCGATCGAGGCCAGCACAGATACGCAGTATTTT. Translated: CASSVDPIEASTDTQYF.

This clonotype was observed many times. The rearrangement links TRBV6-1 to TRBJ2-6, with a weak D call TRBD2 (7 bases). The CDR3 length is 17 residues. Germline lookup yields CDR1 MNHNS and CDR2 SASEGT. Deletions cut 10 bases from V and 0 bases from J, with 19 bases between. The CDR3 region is CAILGRGGSSGANVLTF. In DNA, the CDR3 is TGTGCCATCCTGGGGAGGGGGGGTAGCTCTGGGGCCAACGTCCTGACTTTC.